These 27 T cell receptor beta chains were all obtained from the same sample, sequenced in a study of blood T cells in healthy people across ages. Alongside a J-beta primer mix, a sample-barcoded 5' primer served in a second PCR lasting about 6 to 11 cycles. TCRdb reprocessed the 5' RACE reads via MiXCR and lists one record per CDR3 protein. The profile covers 1.5 million to 2 million distinct CDR3 sequences, with about two fifths appearing a single time and under 25% taken by the ten largest. Sequencing used blood. These receptors came from a human donor in good health.

Only a few counts were recorded for this clonotype. Here the CDR3 reads CASSFLQHEQFF. The CDR3 DNA follows: TGTGCCAGCAGTTTTCTCCAACATGAGCAGTTCTTC. The rearrangement links TRBV6-2 or TRBV6-3 to TRBJ2-1; D gene ambiguous. The CDR3 runs 12 residues. Germline lookup yields CDR1 MNHEY and CDR2 SVGEGT. V lost 4 bases to trimming and J lost 8 bases, with 9 bases between them.

The CDR3 protein is CASSLVRRDTQYF. Here the CDR3 DNA reads TGTGCCAGCAGCTTAGTACGGAGAGATACGCAGTATTTT. This sequence joins TRBV5-6 and TRBJ2-3; D is unclear. CDR3 length: 13 residues. Germline-derived CDR1 and CDR2 are SGHDT and YYEEEE. The germline V and J ends were trimmed by 2 bases and 5 bases, with 9 bases remaining between them.

The V call is TRBV10-3, the J call TRBJ2-2, with D hard to call. The CDR3 length is 12 residues. The V gene lost 4 bases and the J gene lost 5 bases, with 5 bases spanning the gap. The germline V gene encodes CDR1 ENHRY and CDR2 SYGVKD. CDR3 sequence reads: CAISAGTGELFF. DNA of the CDR3: TGTGCCATCAGTGCCGGGACCGGGGAGCTGTTTTTT.

V gene TRBV9 combines with J gene TRBJ1-2; tentatively, D is TRBD1 (6 bases). Germline V CDR1 and CDR2: SGDLS, YYNGEE. This CDR3 comprises 13 residues. V lost 4 bases, J lost 6 bases, and 13 bases lay in between. CDR3 coding DNA: TGTGCCAGCAGCTCTACAGGGAGGGATGGCTACACCTTC. Its protein is CASSSTGRDGYTF.

V gene TRBV18 combines with J gene TRBJ2-7; D unclear. The germline V and J ends were trimmed by 3 bases and 7 bases, with 16 bases remaining between them. This CDR3 has 14 residues. Germline CDR1 is KGHSH and CDR2 is LQKENI. The CDR3 DNA reads TGTGCCAGCTCACCTAGGAACGGTGGGGTAGAGCAGTACTTC. Encoded protein: CASSPRNGGVEQYF.

CDR3 nucleotide sequence: TGCAGTGCTGAGAAGACAGGACTTAGGGATGGCTACACCTTC. It specifies CSAEKTGLRDGYTF. The J gene is TRBJ1-2, the V gene TRBV20-1; TRBD1 might be the D (6 bases). CDR3 length: 14 residues. Germline lookup yields CDR1 DFQATT and CDR2 SNEGSKA (reference sequence). The germline V and J ends were trimmed by 5 bases and 6 bases, with 19 bases remaining between them.

The J gene is TRBJ2-5, the V gene TRBV5-1; maybe TRBD2 (5 bases). The DNA matches TRBJ2-7 better at its end, which makes the J call doubtful. This CDR3 has 14 residues. Germline loops: CDR1 SGHRS, CDR2 YFSETQ. CDR3 loop: CASSPGISGCEQYF. The CDR3 nucleotides are TGCGCCAGCAGCCCCGGGATTTCAGGCTGCGAGCAGTACTTC.

The CDR3 nucleotides are TGCAGTGCTCAGACAGGGGGCCAGGGCTACACCTTC. Translated: CSAQTGGQGYTF. The chain employs TRBV20-1 and TRBJ1-2; 10 bases are a match to TRBD1. Trimming took 5 bases from V and 8 from J; bases not matched to a gene: 5. The germline V gene encodes CDR1 DFQATT and CDR2 SNEGSKA (reference sequence). The CDR3 spans 12 residues.

The chain couples TRBV12-5 to TRBJ1-1; 10 nucleotides agree with TRBD1. With V trimmed by 0 bases and J by 3 bases, 4 bases remained unmatched. CDR3 length equals 16 residues. The germline gives CDR1 LGHNT, CDR2 FRNRAP. In nucleotides, the CDR3 is TGTGCTAGTGGTTTGGTACAGGGGACAGGGGACACTGAAGCTTTCTTT. Amino acid sequence: CASGLVQGTGDTEAFF.

The V call is TRBV7-9, the J call TRBJ1-1; D perhaps matches TRBD1 (6 bases). The CDR3 has 14 amino acids. V dropped 6 bases and J dropped 8 bases, with 19 bases sitting between them. Germline values: CDR1 SEHNR, CDR2 FQNEAQ (reference sequence). CDR3: CASSLVGQPREAFF. CDR3 DNA: TGTGCCAGCAGTCTAGTAGGACAGCCGAGAGAAGCTTTCTTT.

This clonotype was counted once. The CDR3 region is CASGLSRDGHTDTQYF. DNA of the CDR3: TGTGCCAGCGGTCTGTCACGGGACGGTCACACAGATACGCAGTATTTT. The chain joins TRBV9 to TRBJ2-3, with D perhaps assigned TRBD1 or TRBD2 (5 bases each). V was clipped by 7 bases and J by 2 bases, with 20 bases between them. The CDR3 is made up of 16 amino acids. The germline V gene encodes CDR1 SGDLS and CDR2 YYNGEE.

The chain couples TRBV7-9 to TRBJ2-2, with 8 nucleotides matching TRBD2. The CDR3 length is 17 residues. Unmatched junction bases numbered 12, after V lost 4 bases and J lost 5 bases. The germline V gene encodes CDR1 SEHNR and CDR2 FQNEAQ (reference sequence). The CDR3 reads CASSSHPGLDGTGELFF. As DNA, the CDR3 is TGTGCCAGCAGCTCCCACCCGGGACTAGATGGAACCGGGGAGCTGTTTTTT.

This clonotype was found once. A junction boundary mismatches the germline segment, possibly from a read error. V is TRBV12-3 or TRBV12-4 and J is TRBJ1-5; no clear D gene. The CDR3 is 14 amino acids. The chain's CDR3 is CARSLASSLQPQHF. The CDR3 region has the DNA TGTGCCCGCAGTTTAGCGAGCAGCCTACAGCCCCAGCATTTT.

The gene calls are TRBV7-3 and TRBJ2-3; the D gene is possibly TRBD1 (5 bases). This CDR3 region has 16 residues. Germline values: CDR1 SGHTA, CDR2 FQGTGA. V lost 5 bases to trimming and J lost 1 base, with 16 bases between them. DNA for the CDR3: TGTGCCAGCAGCAGGCGCTCAGGGCCTGGCACAGATACGCAGTATTTT. Translation: CASSRRSGPGTDTQYF.

The rearrangement uses TRBV5-6 and TRBJ2-3; tentatively, D is TRBD1 (6 bases). Germline loops: CDR1 SGHDT, CDR2 YYEEEE. This CDR3 region has 17 residues. V was trimmed by 4 bases and J by 2 bases, leaving 20 bases between them. The CDR3 coding sequence is TGTGCCAGCAGCCCCGTCAAGGACAGACTATCCACAGATACGCAGTATTTT. Amino acids: CASSPVKDRLSTDTQYF.

The chain couples TRBV5-1 to TRBJ2-5; D is uncertain. The CDR3 spans 13 residues. Trimming cost V 4 bases and J 5 bases, with 12 bases left between them. Germline V gene lookup returns CDR1 SGHRS and CDR2 YFSETQ. This CDR3 is CASSLTVGETQYF. As DNA, the CDR3 is TGCGCCAGCAGCCTTACAGTGGGGGAGACCCAGTACTTC.

This clonotype was found many times. The chain has TRBV15 and TRBJ2-5; D not certain. Deletions cut 1 base from V and 3 bases from J, with 12 bases between. Germline V lookup: CDR1 LNHNV, CDR2 YYDKDF (reference sequence). The CDR3 is made up of 15 amino acids. The CDR3 sequence is CATSRGVRPEETQYF. The CDR3 DNA is TGTGCCACCAGCAGAGGGGTAAGGCCTGAAGAGACCCAGTACTTC.

This chain connects TRBV4-3 to TRBJ1-1; 7 bases are a match to TRBD1. CDR1 and CDR2 from the germline V gene are LGHNA and YSLEER. CDR3 length equals 15 residues. With V trimmed by 7 bases and J by 4 bases, 12 bases remained unmatched. The CDR3 DNA reads as TGCGCCAGCACCTCAAGGGAGGGGGCTGGCACTGAAGCTTTCTTT. Translating it yields CASTSREGAGTEAFF.

In this sample, this clonotype turned up a few times. The chain is built from TRBV5-6 and TRBJ2-5; 7 positions match TRBD1. With 3 bases clipped from V and 5 bases from J, the junction kept 10 bases outside the gene matches. This CDR3 contains 15 residues. The germline CDR1 and CDR2 sequences are SGHDT and YYEEEE. CDR3 DNA: TGTGCCAGCAGCTGGAGCAATAGCAGGGGGGAGACCCAGTACTTC. It codes for CASSWSNSRGETQYF.

V is TRBV20-1 and J is TRBJ2-1; 10 positions match TRBD1. CDR3 length equals 15 residues. The V and J ends lost 3 bases and 1 base, in that order; junction bases with no gene match: 3. Germline V lookup: CDR1 DFQATT, CDR2 SNEGSKA (reference sequence). The CDR3 DNA sequence: TGCAGTGCTAGGGGGACAGGGGTATCCTACAATGAGCAGTTCTTC. Protein: CSARGTGVSYNEQFF.

The V gene is TRBV5-1, the J gene TRBJ1-1; tentative D call: TRBD1 (5 bases). Germline CDR1 reads SGHRS; CDR2 reads YFSETQ. CDR3 length: 14 amino acids. V was pared by 3 bases and J by 1 base, with 10 bases between. CDR3 bases: TGCGCCAGCAGCTCTACCGGACAGAACACTGAAGCTTTCTTT. Its protein is CASSSTGQNTEAFF.

The chain recombines TRBV2 with TRBJ2-4; 9 bases match TRBD1. CDR1 and CDR2 (germline): SNHLY, FYNNEI. The ends lost 1 base at V and 13 bases at J; junction bases unmatched: 11. This CDR3 is built from 15 residues. In DNA form, the CDR3 reads TGTGCCAGCAGTGAAGGACAGGGGGGCCTCGGGGAGCAGTACTTC. This translates into CASSEGQGGLGEQYF.

This clonotype has only a few counts. This chain joins TRBV27 and TRBJ2-1, with D possibly being TRBD2 (6 bases). The germline CDR1 and CDR2 sequences are MNHEY and SMNVEV (reference sequence). This CDR3 spans 14 amino acids. V was clipped by 8 bases and J by 4 bases, with 15 bases between them. This CDR3 reads CASSTAGSYNEQFF. In DNA form, the CDR3 reads TGTGCCAGCTCGACAGCGGGTTCATACAATGAGCAGTTCTTC.

This clonotype was seen only a few times. The chain recombines TRBV27 with TRBJ2-7; weak D call: TRBD1 (6 bases). The CDR3 consists of 14 residues. V gave up 6 bases and J gave up 1 base, with 13 bases separating them. The V gene's germline CDR1 is MNHEY and CDR2 SMNVEV (reference sequence). The CDR3 reads CASRPGAPSYEQYF. The CDR3 DNA follows: TGTGCCAGCAGGCCAGGGGCCCCGTCCTACGAGCAGTACTTC.

CDR3 residues: CASSPQARQTINYGYTF. The CDR3 nucleotides are TGTGCCAGCAGCCCACAAGCGAGACAGACAATTAACTATGGCTACACCTTC. The chain recombines TRBV21-1 with TRBJ1-2; the table's D call of TRBD1 was not tested on the DNA. TRBV21-1 is annotated as a pseudogene. This CDR3 has 17 amino acids.

This clonotype was detected only a few times. The chain recombines TRBV20-1 with TRBJ2-3, with D uncertain. The V gene's germline CDR1 is DFQATT and CDR2 SNEGSKA (reference sequence). The CDR3 length is 12 residues. Trimming took off 7 bases at V and 4 bases at J, with 12 bases between the two ends. The CDR3 coding sequence is TGCAGTGTTCCGACCAGTGCAGATACGCAGTATTTT. This gives the protein CSVPTSADTQYF.

V gene TRBV20-1 combines with J gene TRBJ2-3; TRBD2 is a possible D gene (8 bases). Germline assignment: CDR1 DFQATT and CDR2 SNEGSKA (reference sequence). This CDR3 spans 17 amino acids. V lost 3 bases and J 5 bases, leaving 24 bases between the germline ends. The CDR3: CSASLAGTVHSIDTQYF. As DNA, the CDR3 is TGCAGTGCTAGTTTAGCGGGGACAGTTCATAGTATAGATACGCAGTATTTT.